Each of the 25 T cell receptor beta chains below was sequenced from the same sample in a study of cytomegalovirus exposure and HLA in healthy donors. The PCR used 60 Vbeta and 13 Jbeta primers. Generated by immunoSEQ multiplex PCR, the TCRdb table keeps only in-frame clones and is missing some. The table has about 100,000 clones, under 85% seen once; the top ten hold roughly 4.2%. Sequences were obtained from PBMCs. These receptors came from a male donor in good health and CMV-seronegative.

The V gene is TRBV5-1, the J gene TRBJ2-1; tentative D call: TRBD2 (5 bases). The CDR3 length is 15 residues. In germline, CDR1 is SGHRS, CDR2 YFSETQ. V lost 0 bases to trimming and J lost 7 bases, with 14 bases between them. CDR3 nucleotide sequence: TGCGCCAGCAGCTTGGGCGGACGGGCGGGTAATGAGCAGTTCTTC. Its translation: CASSLGGRAGNEQFF. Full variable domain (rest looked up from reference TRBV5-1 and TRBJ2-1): KAGVTQTPRYLIKTRGQQVTLSCSPISGHRSVSWYQQTPGQGLQFLFEYFSETQRNKGNFPGRFSGRQFSNSRSEMNVSTLELGDSALYLCASSLGGRAGNEQFFGPGTRLTVL.

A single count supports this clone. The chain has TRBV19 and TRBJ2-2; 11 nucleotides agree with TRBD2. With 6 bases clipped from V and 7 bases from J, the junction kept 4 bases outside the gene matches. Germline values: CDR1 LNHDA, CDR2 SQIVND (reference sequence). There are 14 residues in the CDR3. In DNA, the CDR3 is TGTGCCAGTAGAGATAGCGGGAGGGGCGGGGAGCTGTTTTTT. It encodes CASRDSGRGGELFF.

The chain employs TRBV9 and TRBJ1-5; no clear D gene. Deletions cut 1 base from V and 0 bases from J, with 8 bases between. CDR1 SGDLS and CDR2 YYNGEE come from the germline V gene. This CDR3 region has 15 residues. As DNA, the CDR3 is TGTGCCAGCAGCGTAAGCGCATATAGCAATCAGCCCCAGCATTTT. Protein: CASSVSAYSNQPQHF.

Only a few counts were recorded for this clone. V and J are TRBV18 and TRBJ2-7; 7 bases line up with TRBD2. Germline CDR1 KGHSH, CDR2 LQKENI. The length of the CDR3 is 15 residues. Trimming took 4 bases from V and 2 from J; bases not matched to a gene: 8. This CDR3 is CASSRLTSEAYEQYF. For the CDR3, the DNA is TGTGCCAGCTCACGCCTCACTAGCGAAGCCTACGAGCAGTACTTC.

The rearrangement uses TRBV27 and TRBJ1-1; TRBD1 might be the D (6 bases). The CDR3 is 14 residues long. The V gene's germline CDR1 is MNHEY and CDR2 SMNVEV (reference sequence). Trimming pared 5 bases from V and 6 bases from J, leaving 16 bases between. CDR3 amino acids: CASSGSRGFAEAFF. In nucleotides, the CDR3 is TGTGCCAGCAGTGGCTCCAGGGGATTCGCTGAAGCTTTCTTT.

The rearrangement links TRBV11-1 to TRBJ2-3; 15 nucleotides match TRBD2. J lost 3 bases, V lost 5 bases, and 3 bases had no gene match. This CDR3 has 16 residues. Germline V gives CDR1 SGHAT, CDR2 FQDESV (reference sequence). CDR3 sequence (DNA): TGTGCCAGCAGCGTTGGGACTAGCGGGAGGACAGATACGCAGTATTTT. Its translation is CASSVGTSGRTDTQYF.

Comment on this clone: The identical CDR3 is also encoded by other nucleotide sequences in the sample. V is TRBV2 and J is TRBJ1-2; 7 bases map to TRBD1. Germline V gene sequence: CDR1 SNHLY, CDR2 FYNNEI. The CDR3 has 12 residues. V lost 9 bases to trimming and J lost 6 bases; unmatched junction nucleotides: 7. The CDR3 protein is CASPTGLNGYTF. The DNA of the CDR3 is TGTGCCAGTCCGACAGGGCTGAATGGCTACACCTTC.

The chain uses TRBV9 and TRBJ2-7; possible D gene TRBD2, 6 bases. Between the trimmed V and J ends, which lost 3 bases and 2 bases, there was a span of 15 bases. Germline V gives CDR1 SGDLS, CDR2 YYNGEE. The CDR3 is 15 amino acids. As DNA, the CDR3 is TGTGCCAGCAGCGCGACCGGGACTGAGACCTACGAGCAGTACTTC. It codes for CASSATGTETYEQYF.

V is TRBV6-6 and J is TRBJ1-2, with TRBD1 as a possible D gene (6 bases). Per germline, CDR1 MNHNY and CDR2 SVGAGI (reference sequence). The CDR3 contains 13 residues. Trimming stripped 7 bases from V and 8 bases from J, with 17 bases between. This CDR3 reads CASIPSPGVGYTF. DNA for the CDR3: TGTGCCAGCATCCCGTCCCCAGGGGTAGGCTACACCTTC.

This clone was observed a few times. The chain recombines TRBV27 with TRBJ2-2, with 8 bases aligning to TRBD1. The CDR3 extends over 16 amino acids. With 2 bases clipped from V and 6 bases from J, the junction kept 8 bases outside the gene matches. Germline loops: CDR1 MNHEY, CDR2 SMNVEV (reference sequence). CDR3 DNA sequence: TGTGCCAGCAGTTTAGGGGCAGGGGGCGTAGCCGGGGAGCTGTTTTTT. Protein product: CASSLGAGGVAGELFF.

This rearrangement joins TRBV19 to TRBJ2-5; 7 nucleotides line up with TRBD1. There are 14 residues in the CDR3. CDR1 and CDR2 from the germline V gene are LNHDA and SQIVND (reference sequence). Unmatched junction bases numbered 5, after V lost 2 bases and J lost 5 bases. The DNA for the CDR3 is TGTGCCAGTAGTATAAGCTCACAGGGGGAGACCCAGTACTTC. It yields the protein CASSISSQGETQYF.

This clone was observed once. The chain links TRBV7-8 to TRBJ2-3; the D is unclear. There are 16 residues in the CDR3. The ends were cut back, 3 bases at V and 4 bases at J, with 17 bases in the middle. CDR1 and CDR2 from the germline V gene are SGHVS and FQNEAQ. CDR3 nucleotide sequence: TGTGCCAGCAGCTTCCCACTTAGTCTAGACTCAGATACGCAGTATTTT. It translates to CASSFPLSLDSDTQYF.

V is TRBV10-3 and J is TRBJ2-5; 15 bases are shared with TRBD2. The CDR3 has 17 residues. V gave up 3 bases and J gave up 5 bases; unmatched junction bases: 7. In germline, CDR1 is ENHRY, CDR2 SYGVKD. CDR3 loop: CAISEHGTSGRWETQYF. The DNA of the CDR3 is TGTGCCATCAGTGAACACGGGACTAGCGGGAGGTGGGAGACCCAGTACTTC.

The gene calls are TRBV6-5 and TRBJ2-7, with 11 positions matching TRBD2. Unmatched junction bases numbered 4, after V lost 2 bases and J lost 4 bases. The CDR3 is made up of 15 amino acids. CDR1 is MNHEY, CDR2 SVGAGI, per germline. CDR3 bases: TGTGCCAGCAGTTACGCAACTAGCGGGAGATACGAGCAGTACTTC. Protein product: CASSYATSGRYEQYF.

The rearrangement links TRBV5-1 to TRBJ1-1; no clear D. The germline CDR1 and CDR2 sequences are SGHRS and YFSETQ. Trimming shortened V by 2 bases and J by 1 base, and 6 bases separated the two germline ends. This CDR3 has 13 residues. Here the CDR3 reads CASSLEQNTEAFF. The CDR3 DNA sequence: TGCGCCAGCAGCTTAGAACAGAACACTGAAGCTTTCTTT.

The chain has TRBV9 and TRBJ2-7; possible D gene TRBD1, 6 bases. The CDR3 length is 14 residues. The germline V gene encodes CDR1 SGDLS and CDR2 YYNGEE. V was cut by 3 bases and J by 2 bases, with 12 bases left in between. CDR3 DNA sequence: TGTGCCAGCAGCGACCGGGACACTACCTACGAGCAGTACTTC. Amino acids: CASSDRDTTYEQYF.

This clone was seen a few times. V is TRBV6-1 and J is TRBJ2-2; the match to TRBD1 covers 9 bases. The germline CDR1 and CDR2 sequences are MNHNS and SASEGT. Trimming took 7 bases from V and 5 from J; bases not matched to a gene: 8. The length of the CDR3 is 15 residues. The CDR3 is CASMLPTGGTGELFF. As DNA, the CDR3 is TGTGCCAGCATGCTACCGACAGGGGGGACCGGGGAGCTGTTTTTT.

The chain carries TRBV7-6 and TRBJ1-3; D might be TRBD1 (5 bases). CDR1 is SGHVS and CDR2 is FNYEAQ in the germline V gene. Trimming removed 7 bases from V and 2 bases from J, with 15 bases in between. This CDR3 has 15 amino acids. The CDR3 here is CASTPSRVPGNTIYF. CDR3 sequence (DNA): TGTGCCAGCACCCCATCCAGGGTTCCTGGAAACACCATATATTTT.

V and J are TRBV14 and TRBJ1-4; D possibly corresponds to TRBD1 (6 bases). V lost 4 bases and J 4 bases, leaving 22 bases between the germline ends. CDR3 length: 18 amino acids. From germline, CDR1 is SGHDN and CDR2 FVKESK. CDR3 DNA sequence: TGTGCCAGCAGCCCCAGGTCTTGGGGGCCGGGCGGTAATGAAAAACTGTTTTTT. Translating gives CASSPRSWGPGGNEKLFF.

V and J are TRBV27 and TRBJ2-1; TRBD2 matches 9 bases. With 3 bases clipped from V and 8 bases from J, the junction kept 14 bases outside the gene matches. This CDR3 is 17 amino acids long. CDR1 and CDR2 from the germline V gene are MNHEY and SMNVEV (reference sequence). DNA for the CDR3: TGTGCCAGCAGTTTCCGATTGGTAGCGGGAGCTGGGGATGAGCAGTTCTTC. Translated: CASSFRLVAGAGDEQFF.

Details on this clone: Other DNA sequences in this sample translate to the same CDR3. The CDR3 protein is CASSLGQNTEAFF. DNA of the CDR3: TGTGCCAGCAGCCTCGGACAAAACACTGAAGCTTTCTTT. V and J are TRBV28 and TRBJ1-1; D might be TRBD1 (5 bases). V lost 6 bases, J lost 2 bases, and 10 bases lay in between. Germline values: CDR1 MDHEN, CDR2 SYDVKM. The CDR3 contains 13 residues.

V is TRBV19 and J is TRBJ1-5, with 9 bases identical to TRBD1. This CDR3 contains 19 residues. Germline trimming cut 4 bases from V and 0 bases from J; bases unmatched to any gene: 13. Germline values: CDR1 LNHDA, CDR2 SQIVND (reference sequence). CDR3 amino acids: CASSTRTGATIYSNQPQHF. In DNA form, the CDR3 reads TGTGCCAGTAGTACCCGGACAGGGGCAACGATCTATAGCAATCAGCCCCAGCATTTT.

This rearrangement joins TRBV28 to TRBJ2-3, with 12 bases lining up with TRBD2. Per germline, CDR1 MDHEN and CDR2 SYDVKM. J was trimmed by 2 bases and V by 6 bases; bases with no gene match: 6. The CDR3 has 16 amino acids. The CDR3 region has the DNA TGTGCCAGCAGCGGACTAGCGGGAAACCCCACAGATACGCAGTATTTT. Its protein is CASSGLAGNPTDTQYF.

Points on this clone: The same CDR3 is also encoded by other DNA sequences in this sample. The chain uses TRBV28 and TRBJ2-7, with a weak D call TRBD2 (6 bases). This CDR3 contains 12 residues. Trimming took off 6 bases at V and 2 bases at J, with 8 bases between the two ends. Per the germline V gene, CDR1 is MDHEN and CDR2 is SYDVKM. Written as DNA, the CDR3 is TGTGCCAGCAGCGGCGGGACCTACGAGCAGTACTTC. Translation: CASSGGTYEQYF. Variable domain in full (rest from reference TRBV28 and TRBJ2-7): DVKVTQSSRYLVKRTGEKVFLECVQDMDHENMFWYRQDPGLGLRLIYFSYDVKMKEKGDIPEGYSVSREKKERFSLILESASTNQTSMYLCASSGGTYEQYFGPGTRLTVT.

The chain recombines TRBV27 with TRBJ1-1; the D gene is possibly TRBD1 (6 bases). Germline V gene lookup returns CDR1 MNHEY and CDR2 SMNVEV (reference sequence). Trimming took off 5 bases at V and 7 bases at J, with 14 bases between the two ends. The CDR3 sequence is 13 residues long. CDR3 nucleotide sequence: TGTGCCAGCAGTCTCGGGGGGCTCGGTGAAGCTTTCTTT. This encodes CASSLGGLGEAFF.